The 9 T cell receptor beta chains listed next were all sequenced from one sample in a study of T cell repertoires in cytomegalovirus infection. TCRdb independently ran MiXCR on the reads; one entry per CDR3 protein. The data hold 310,000 or so distinct CDR3 sequences, with roughly a sixth observed a single time. Input material: PBMCs. These receptors all come from a human donor in good health (CMV status not recorded). Some clones in this sample may be carry-over from other donors' samples.

In this sample, this clonotype turned up a few times. The rearrangement links TRBV24-1 to TRBJ2-1, with 9 bases identical to TRBD2. Per germline, CDR1 KGHDR and CDR2 SFDVKD. CDR3 length: 17 amino acids. Unmatched junction bases numbered 6, after V lost 4 bases and J lost 0 bases. CDR3 sequence (DNA): TGTGCCACCAGTGAGGGGATTAGCGGGGGCTCCTACAATGAGCAGTTCTTC. Translated, it gives CATSEGISGGSYNEQFF.

V usage is TRBV28 and J usage is TRBJ1-1; D gene unclear. Germline values: CDR1 MDHEN, CDR2 SYDVKM. The CDR3 loop spans 13 amino acids. The V end was cut by 10 bases, the J end by 1 base, with 13 bases between. The CDR3: CATRRGENTEAFF. DNA of the CDR3: TGTGCCACCCGGCGCGGGGAGAACACTGAAGCTTTCTTT.

This clonotype was detected a few times. V gene TRBV2 combines with J gene TRBJ1-2, with D possibly matching TRBD1 (5 bases). This CDR3 is built from 16 residues. Per the germline V gene, CDR1 is SNHLY and CDR2 is FYNNEI. The V end lost 2 bases, the J end lost 8 bases, and 21 bases lay between the germline ends. CDR3 nucleotide sequence: TGTGCCAGCAGTGAATTTAGACAGTTACTTCTATGGGGCTACACCTTC. As protein: CASSEFRQLLLWGYTF.

On this clonotype itself: This is likely a read error, given that the CDR3 carries no conserved phenylalanine or tryptophan at its end. The DNA is left out, because the CDR3 cannot be placed on it with certainty; the CDR3 is given as TCRdb lists it. The rearrangement links TRBV15 to TRBJ1-6; the DNA was not used to check the table's D call, TRBD1. CDR1 is LNHNV and CDR2 is YYDKDF in the germline V gene (reference sequence). Termini included, the CDR3 measures 8 amino acids. CDR3: CATSSRQD.

This clonotype was detected a few times. The chain is built from TRBV19 and TRBJ1-1, with TRBD1 as a possible D gene (6 bases). The V end lost 5 bases, the J end lost 10 bases, and 23 bases lay between the germline ends. In germline, CDR1 is LNHDA, CDR2 SQIVND (reference sequence). The CDR3 length is 15 residues. CDR3 protein: CASSLIPQGRRGAFF. The CDR3 region has the DNA TGTGCCAGTAGTTTAATCCCACAGGGCCGCCGAGGAGCTTTCTTT.

This clonotype was counted a few times. The J gene is TRBJ2-1, the V gene TRBV28, with D possibly TRBD2 on 6 matching bases. The length of the CDR3 is 14 residues. Germline V lookup: CDR1 MDHEN, CDR2 SYDVKM. Trimming removed 2 bases at V and 2 bases at J, with 7 bases between. The CDR3 region is CASSLREPYNEQFF. CDR3 bases: TGTGCCAGCAGTTTACGGGAGCCCTACAATGAGCAGTTCTTC. Full variable domain (rest looked up from reference TRBV28 and TRBJ2-1): DVKVTQSSRYLVKRTGEKVFLECVQDMDHENMFWYRQDPGLGLRLIYFSYDVKMKEKGDIPEGYSVSREKKERFSLILESASTNQTSMYLCASSLREPYNEQFFGPGTRLTVL.

V is TRBV2 and J is TRBJ1-2; no firm D call. This CDR3 has 12 residues. Between the trimmed V and J ends, which lost 6 bases and 4 bases, there was a span of 9 bases. Germline V CDR1 and CDR2: SNHLY, FYNNEI. CDR3 region: CASSVGIYGYTF. The CDR3 DNA sequence: TGTGCCAGCAGCGTAGGAATCTATGGCTACACCTTC.

The chain links TRBV6-6 to TRBJ2-1, with TRBD2 identical over 10 bases. After removal of 5 bases from V and 4 bases from J, the junction contained 5 bases not matched to a gene. Germline lookup yields CDR1 MNHNY and CDR2 SVGAGI (reference sequence). This CDR3 comprises 15 residues. CDR3 region: CASSDLAGAYNEQFF. The CDR3 bases are TGTGCCAGCAGTGACCTAGCGGGGGCATACAATGAGCAGTTCTTC.

This clonotype occurred a few times. This chain connects TRBV4-1 to TRBJ1-3; D is possibly TRBD1 (5 bases). The CDR3 has 16 amino acids. From germline, CDR1 is MGHRA and CDR2 YSYEKL. Trimming took off 2 bases at V and 2 bases at J, with 13 bases between the two ends. The CDR3 DNA follows: TGCGCCAGCAGCCAATTTTTGACAGTAGCTGGAAACACCATATATTTT. This gives the protein CASSQFLTVAGNTIYF.